Each of the 31 T cell receptor beta chains below was sequenced from the same sample in a study of cytomegalovirus exposure and HLA in healthy donors. Amplification used 60 Vbeta primers and 13 Jbeta primers. TCRdb's table, derived via immunoSEQ multiplex PCR, lists solely in-frame clones and lacks some. Counted here are about 190,000 clones, over 75% occurring once; the ten biggest clones make up approximately 1.8%. Sequenced material: PBMCs. The receptors come from a man younger than 35 in good health and CMV-seronegative.

The chain joins TRBV6-5 to TRBJ2-1; 10 bases match TRBD2. The germline V gene encodes CDR1 MNHEY and CDR2 SVGAGI. CDR3 size: 14 residues. Trimming cost V 5 bases and J 14 bases; bases outside gene matches: 12. CDR3 DNA: TGTGCCAGCAGTACAACCCCAACTAGCGGGGAGAAGTTCTTC. It is translated as CASSTTPTSGEKFF.

The V and J genes are TRBV28 and TRBJ1-4; the match to TRBD1 covers 12 bases. CDR3 size: 15 residues. The germline gives CDR1 MDHEN, CDR2 SYDVKM. V trimming: 6 bases; J trimming: 8 bases; junction bases outside the gene matches: 7. The CDR3 reads CASRGTGTGGEKLFF. The CDR3 DNA is TGTGCCAGCAGGGGAACCGGGACAGGGGGCGAAAAACTGTTTTTT.

This rearrangement joins TRBV4-3 to TRBJ1-3; 8 bases map to TRBD1. The length of the CDR3 is 16 residues. J gave up 3 bases and V 0 bases, and 4 bases lay outside the gene matches. The V gene's germline CDR1 is LGHNA and CDR2 YSLEER. The CDR3 DNA follows: TGCGCCAGCAGCCAAGATAGCAGGGGGCTTGGAAACACCATATATTTT. Encoded protein: CASSQDSRGLGNTIYF.

The chain joins TRBV30 to TRBJ2-1, with 9 bases identical to TRBD2. CDR3 length: 14 amino acids. CDR1 is GTSNPN, CDR2 SVGIG, per germline (reference sequence). The junction had 9 bases not matched to a gene; V was cut back by 4 bases and J by 8 bases. The CDR3 DNA is TGTGCCTGGAACTGGGTAGCGGGAGTCTATGAGCAGTTCTTC. It yields the protein CAWNWVAGVYEQFF.

The V and J genes are TRBV25-1 and TRBJ1-6, with D tentatively TRBD1 (5 bases). Trimming took off 3 bases at V and 9 bases at J, with 12 bases between the two ends. This CDR3 contains 14 residues. CDR1 is MGHDK and CDR2 is SYGVNS in the germline V gene. The CDR3 nucleotides read TGTGCCAGCAGTGATGGAAGGGGTGGTTCACCCCTCCACTTT. The encoded protein is CASSDGRGGSPLHF.

The rearrangement links TRBV19 to TRBJ2-7; 9 positions agree with TRBD2. V was pared by 3 bases and J by 1 base, with 4 bases of the junction left unmatched. This CDR3 region has 15 residues. Germline V lookup: CDR1 LNHDA, CDR2 SQIVND (reference sequence). The chain's CDR3 is CASSISGGQSYEQYF. The CDR3 bases are TGTGCCAGTAGTATTAGCGGGGGACAGTCCTACGAGCAGTACTTC.

This clone was seen more than once but under ten times. The gene calls are TRBV6-6 and TRBJ1-4; 7 nucleotides line up with TRBD1. The germline CDR1 and CDR2 sequences are MNHNY and SVGAGI (reference sequence). CDR3 length: 14 residues. The junction had 2 bases not matched to a gene; V was cut back by 2 bases and J by 5 bases. CDR3 amino acids: CASSYGQDNEKLFF. CDR3 sequence (DNA): TGTGCCAGCAGTTACGGACAGGACAATGAAAAACTGTTTTTT.

Comment on this clone: Other DNA sequences in this specimen translate into the identical CDR3. The genes are TRBV5-1 and TRBJ2-7, with a tentative D call TRBD1 (5 bases). The CDR3 covers 14 residues. V was pared by 0 bases and J by 3 bases, with 10 bases between. The germline V gene encodes CDR1 SGHRS and CDR2 YFSETQ. The CDR3 loop reads CASSLGQGFYEQYF. The CDR3 DNA reads as TGCGCCAGCAGCTTGGGTCAGGGTTTCTACGAGCAGTACTTC. The full variable domain, its missing parts supplied by reference TRBV5-1 and TRBJ2-7, is KAGVTQTPRYLIKTRGQQVTLSCSPISGHRSVSWYQQTPGQGLQFLFEYFSETQRNKGNFPGRFSGRQFSNSRSEMNVSTLELGDSALYLCASSLGQGFYEQYFGPGTRLTVT.

This chain joins TRBV27 and TRBJ1-2, with D maybe TRBD1 (5 bases). CDR1 is MNHEY, CDR2 SMNVEV, per germline (reference sequence). The CDR3 contains 13 residues. V gave up 5 bases and J gave up 3 bases, with 10 bases separating them. DNA of the CDR3: TGTGCCAGCAGTCGGCGGGGGGACTATGGCTACACCTTC. Residues: CASSRRGDYGYTF.

The sample holds a few counts of this clone. The rearrangement uses TRBV5-4 and TRBJ2-1; 8 bases are a match to TRBD2. Germline V lookup: CDR1 SGHNT, CDR2 YYREEE (reference sequence). The CDR3 sequence is 15 residues long. Trimming removed 4 bases from V and 0 bases from J; junction bases left unmatched: 3. This chain's CDR3 is CASSTGTSSYNEQFF. CDR3 sequence (DNA): TGTGCCAGCAGCACTGGGACTAGCTCCTACAATGAGCAGTTCTTC.

This clone was recorded a few times. The CDR3 reads CASSEVEGTLREAFF. CDR3 bases: TGTGCCAGCAGTGAAGTGGAGGGAACCTTAAGGGAAGCTTTCTTT. V gene TRBV6-1 combines with J gene TRBJ1-1; D remains ambiguous. Trimming took off 1 base at V and 8 bases at J, with 17 bases between the two ends. There are 15 residues in the CDR3. The germline V gene encodes CDR1 MNHNS and CDR2 SASEGT.

This rearrangement joins TRBV4-3 to TRBJ1-2; 9 bases fit TRBD1. V was pared by 1 base and J by 8 bases, with 5 bases of the junction left unmatched. The CDR3 is 14 residues long. The V gene's germline CDR1 is LGHNA and CDR2 YSLEER. CDR3 nucleotides: TGCGCCAGCAGCCAAGTAGGGACAGGGAGCGGCTACACCTTC. Residues: CASSQVGTGSGYTF.

The J gene is TRBJ2-5, the V gene TRBV7-2; D remains ambiguous. This CDR3 has 15 residues. Germline values: CDR1 SGHTA, CDR2 FQGNSA. The germline V and J ends were trimmed by 5 bases and 5 bases, with 18 bases remaining between them. The CDR3 region has the DNA TGTGCCAGCAGCGCCCGGTTGGAGCTTCGCGAGACCCAGTACTTC. Its protein product is CASSARLELRETQYF.

V usage is TRBV7-9 and J usage is TRBJ1-1; 9 nucleotides align to TRBD1. Germline lookup yields CDR1 SEHNR and CDR2 FQNEAQ (reference sequence). This CDR3 is built from 14 residues. J lost 5 bases, V lost 6 bases, and 7 bases had no gene match. CDR3 nucleotides: TGTGCCAGCAGTCGAGGGACAGGGAGGACTGAAGCTTTCTTT. This sequence encodes CASSRGTGRTEAFF.

The chain links TRBV5-1 to TRBJ2-2, with TRBD2 identical over 12 bases. V gave up 3 bases and J gave up 1 base; unmatched junction bases: 7. CDR1 and CDR2 from the germline V gene are SGHRS and YFSETQ. The CDR3 has 18 amino acids. The DNA of the CDR3 is TGCGCCAGCAGCTCCGGACTAGCGGGAAAGATGAACACCGGGGAGCTGTTTTTT. As protein: CASSSGLAGKMNTGELFF.

The rearrangement uses TRBV19 and TRBJ2-7, with D hard to call. CDR1 and CDR2 from the germline V gene are LNHDA and SQIVND (reference sequence). The CDR3 runs to 13 residues. V gave up 2 bases and J gave up 3 bases, with 8 bases separating them. In nucleotides, the CDR3 is TGTGCCAGTAGTATACGACATGACTACGAGCAGTACTTC. It yields the protein CASSIRHDYEQYF.

CDR3 DNA sequence: TGTGCCAGCAGCCCCGAAGCGGGAGCAAACATTCAGTACTTC. This gives the protein CASSPEAGANIQYF. This chain links TRBV9 with TRBJ2-4; 8 nucleotides match TRBD2. Germline CDR1 SGDLS, CDR2 YYNGEE. J was trimmed by 6 bases and V by 4 bases; bases with no gene match: 6. CDR3 length: 14 residues.

V gene TRBV19 combines with J gene TRBJ1-4; 9 bases are a match to TRBD1. Germline CDR1 reads LNHDA; CDR2 reads SQIVND (reference sequence). CDR3 length equals 15 residues. The V and J ends lost 8 bases and 8 bases, in that order; junction bases with no gene match: 12. The CDR3, as DNA: TGTGCCAGTGGAAGGGCGGGACAGGGTTGGGAAAAACTGTTTTTT. The encoded protein is CASGRAGQGWEKLFF.

The table lists this clone with a count of one. This chain uses TRBV5-1 with TRBJ2-7; 7 nucleotides agree with TRBD2. This CDR3 is built from 15 residues. V was clipped by 1 base and J by 2 bases; unmatched bases: 6. Per the germline V gene, CDR1 is SGHRS and CDR2 is YFSETQ. The CDR3 loop is CASSLIERDTYEQYF. The CDR3 DNA reads TGCGCCAGCAGCTTGATAGAGCGGGATACCTACGAGCAGTACTTC.

The genes are TRBV4-3 and TRBJ1-4; a weak D match, TRBD1 (5 bases). Germline CDR1 is LGHNA and CDR2 is YSLEER. This CDR3 contains 14 residues. The V end was cut by 3 bases, the J end by 6 bases, with 11 bases between. The CDR3 loop is CASSHVRGDEKLFF. In nucleotides, the CDR3 is TGCGCCAGCAGCCACGTCCGGGGGGATGAAAAACTGTTTTTT.

This chain connects TRBV6-5 to TRBJ2-2, with 8 nucleotides matching TRBD1. This CDR3 is 15 amino acids long. After removal of 5 bases from V and 5 bases from J, the junction contained 7 bases not matched to a gene. Germline V gene lookup returns CDR1 MNHEY and CDR2 SVGAGI. The CDR3 loop is CASSITGGQTGELFF. In DNA form, the CDR3 reads TGTGCCAGCAGTATCACAGGGGGGCAGACCGGGGAGCTGTTTTTT.

V usage is TRBV5-1 and J usage is TRBJ2-5; 7 bases are a match to TRBD2. From germline, CDR1 is SGHRS and CDR2 YFSETQ. After removal of 2 bases from V and 3 bases from J, the junction contained 10 bases not matched to a gene. The CDR3 is made up of 16 amino acids. Here the CDR3 DNA reads TGCGCCAGCAGCTTTGGGGGAGGGTTAGCTGAAGAGACCCAGTACTTC. Translation: CASSFGGGLAEETQYF.

This clone was picked up one time. The V call is TRBV7-8, the J call TRBJ2-6; TRBD1 agrees at 10 bases. This CDR3 spans 21 amino acids. In germline, CDR1 is SGHVS, CDR2 FQNEAQ. V shed 5 bases, J shed 0 bases, and the junction held 16 bases outside the gene matches. The CDR3 nucleotides read TGTGCCAGCAGCGTTATTTTCGCCGGGACAGGGGCTTCCTCTGGGGCCAACGTCCTGACTTTC. Its protein product is CASSVIFAGTGASSGANVLTF.

V and J are TRBV6-1 and TRBJ1-2, with D uncertain. The V gene's germline CDR1 is MNHNS and CDR2 SASEGT. V lost 4 bases to trimming and J lost 4 bases, with 13 bases between them. The CDR3 runs 14 residues. The CDR3 protein is CASSGELSIYGYTF. Here the CDR3 DNA reads TGTGCCAGCAGTGGCGAACTTAGCATCTATGGCTACACCTTC.

The chain couples TRBV9 to TRBJ2-7; D perhaps matches TRBD1 (6 bases). Germline V CDR1 and CDR2: SGDLS, YYNGEE. The CDR3 runs to 14 residues. Trimming removed 0 bases at V and 5 bases at J, with 12 bases between. The CDR3 DNA follows: TGTGCCAGCAGCGTAGAGGTCAGGGGTGACGAGCAGTACTTC. Encoded protein: CASSVEVRGDEQYF.

J is TRBJ2-7 and V is TRBV27; unclear D gene. The CDR3 contains 13 residues. The germline V gene encodes CDR1 MNHEY and CDR2 SMNVEV (reference sequence). V lost 0 bases, J lost 4 bases, and 7 bases lay in between. CDR3 nucleotides: TGTGCCAGCAGTTTATCGGCAGGATACGAGCAGTACTTC. It translates to CASSLSAGYEQYF.

The chain carries TRBV9 and TRBJ2-7; D not certain. This CDR3 has 12 amino acids. Germline V lookup: CDR1 SGDLS, CDR2 YYNGEE. V lost 3 bases to trimming and J lost 3 bases, with 7 bases between them. The CDR3 is CASSGSGYEQYF. CDR3 nucleotides: TGTGCCAGCAGCGGTTCGGGCTACGAGCAGTACTTC. Full variable domain (rest looked up from reference TRBV9 and TRBJ2-7): DSGVTQTPKHLITATGQRVTLRCSPRSGDLSVYWYQQSLDQGLQFLIQYYNGEERAKGNILERFSAQQFPDLHSELNLSSLELGDSALYFCASSGSGYEQYFGPGTRLTVT.

V and J are TRBV5-4 and TRBJ2-7, with D unresolved. From germline, CDR1 is SGHNT and CDR2 YYREEE (reference sequence). The V and J ends lost 2 bases and 6 bases respectively, with 9 bases between them. CDR3 length: 12 residues. CDR3 protein: CASSFQDSEQYF. The DNA of the CDR3 is TGTGCCAGCAGCTTTCAAGACTCCGAGCAGTACTTC. Filled out from reference TRBV5-4 and TRBJ2-7, the complete variable domain reads ETGVTQSPTHLIKTRGQQVTLRCSSQSGHNTVSWYQQALGQGPQFIFQYYREEENGRGNFPPRFSGLQFPNYSSELNVNALELDDSALYLCASSFQDSEQYFGPGTRLTVT.

The V and J genes are TRBV4-2 and TRBJ2-2; D unresolved. Trimming removed 0 bases at V and 2 bases at J, with 4 bases between. The CDR3 consists of 14 residues. Germline V CDR1 and CDR2: LGHNA, YNFKEQ. CDR3 sequence: CASSQDYNTGELFF. The DNA for the CDR3 is TGTGCCAGCAGCCAAGACTATAACACCGGGGAGCTGTTTTTT.

This clone was seen a few times. This chain connects TRBV14 to TRBJ1-2, with 7 bases lining up with TRBD1. This CDR3 region has 14 residues. With V trimmed by 4 bases and J by 7 bases, 9 bases remained unmatched. Germline V gene data show CDR1 as SGHDN and CDR2 as FVKESK. For the CDR3, the DNA is TGTGCCAGCAGCCGCCGACAGGGACTGGGTGGCTACACCTTC. Its protein is CASSRRQGLGGYTF.

The V gene is TRBV19, the J gene TRBJ2-2; TRBD1 is a possible D gene (5 bases). V lost 0 bases and J lost 1, with 9 bases in between. This CDR3 has 16 residues. Germline assignment: CDR1 LNHDA and CDR2 SQIVND (reference sequence). The CDR3 nucleotides read TGTGCCAGTAGTATAGATCAGGGATTGAACACCGGGGAGCTGTTTTTT. It specifies CASSIDQGLNTGELFF.